The clone carrying this T cell receptor beta chain was counted once. Its antigen is as yet unknown. As defined, naive CD8 cells were CD45RO-negative and positively selected for CCR7, with terminally differentiated effector memory CD45RA+ cells excluded. This entry belongs to a study of shared clonotypes between healthy human individuals. Across the study: Three plates were used per donor for CD4 naive, three for CD4 memory, two for CD8 naive and one for CD8 memory. Overall study results and limits: Around 4.7% was the fraction of naive CD4 clonotypes found shared across a handful of donors.

Authors' methods: Junction-only sequences without quality scores were provided by ImmunoSEQ, so filtering was different. Assay: immunoSEQ multiplex PCR; the TCRdb copy retains only in-frame clones and omits some. V, J and clone size reflect that table, while D and trimming were determined from the DNA. Among 630,000 or so clones listed, roughly 98% were seen once. In germline, CDR1 is SEHNR, CDR2 FQNEAQ (reference sequence). The CDR3 runs 16 residues. V lost 4 bases, J lost 0 bases, and 4 bases stayed unmatched. The chain uses TRBV7-9 and TRBJ2-2; the match to TRBD2 covers 8 bases. The TCR sequence derives from a man under 40 in good health. The sequenced material came from naive CD8+ T cells sorted from blood. The CDR3 coding sequence is TGTGCCAGCAGCTACGGACTAGCAGCGAACACCGGGGAGCTGTTTTTT. It encodes CASSYGLAANTGELFF. Complete variable domain (other parts from reference TRBV7-9 and TRBJ2-2): DTGVSQNPRHKITKRGQNVTFRCDPISEHNRLYWYRQTLGQGPEFLTYFQNEAQLEKSRLLSDRFSAERPKGSFSTLEIQRTEQGDSAMYLCASSYGLAANTGELFFGEGSRLTVL.